This T cell receptor (beta chain) was recovered during a study of blood T cell repertoires in COVID-19 (TCRdb year 2020). Concerning the study at large: The collaborator samples originated in the United States, Italy and Spain and spanned the acute and convalescent phases of COVID-19. Subjects who had been exposed to COVID-19, were actively infected with it, or had recovered from it provided the deeply sampled blood TCRbeta repertoires that made up the dataset. The repertoires were released in a freely available public database intended as a resource for research on the immune response to SARS-CoV-2. The prospective study material was composed of cDNA or gDNA derived from T cells, B-cell-depleted T cells, or PBMCs. Samples came from the ongoing ImmuneRACE study (first 160 participants) plus 1,254 subjects from 6 global collaborators. Nearly every sample came with metadata listing a de-identified subject ID, COVID-19 status, age in years and sex. Where HLA class I and class II types were available, the types were taken from metadata supplied by the sample provider, not from assay-based typing.

Trimming costs V 3 bases and J 1 base, and their ends lie 14 bases apart. The germline V gene (reference sequence) yields LGHDT for CDR1 and YNNKEL for CDR2. The CDR3 measures 16 amino acids from cysteine to phenylalanine. Just the 48-base CDR3 DNA is kept, in frame starting at base 1. Turning to this clone: This receptor's antigen is unknown. One base away there is no much larger clone; base qualities are not given.

Study-wide conclusions, independent of this receptor: Clinical and demographic metadata were provided uncurated, with the amount varying by source and participant.

TCRbeta CDR3 regions were amplified from genomic DNA by means of the immunoSEQ Assay, a bias-controlled multiplex PCR. On the authors' methods: Within the assay, amplification of reference gene primers was used to estimate how many nucleated cells each sample contained. To quantify the absolute abundance of each unique TCRbeta CDR3 rearrangement, sequence reads were collapsed and filtered. For each sample, productive Simpson clonality was calculated as the square root of Simpson's diversity index over productive rearrangements. The table was pulled from immuneACCESS by TCRdb, which kept in-frame rearrangements only. Such tables lose some clones; where checked, under half of the loss comes from unresolved V genes, and the rest has no known cause. V, J and clone size derive from that table, while D and trimming were established from the DNA sequence. The sample includes about 36,000 clones, with over 80% observed a single time. The ten largest make up approximately 15% of the sample.

The collaborating institutions used their own protocols to collect whole blood in K2EDTA tubes. For TCRbeta analysis, collaborators shipped samples in one of three forms: frozen whole blood, isolated PBMCs, or DNA extracted from either of those sample types. The clonotype comes from a human donor in a cohort sampled during active COVID-19. Sequencing was performed on peripheral blood. The V gene is TRBV3-1 (or the pseudogene TRBV3-2) and the J gene is TRBJ2-3; the best D guess is TRBD2, with 6 bases matching. The DNA reads as follows: TGTGCCAGCAGCCATACCCGCGGGGACGGCACAGATACGCAGTATTTT. This is translated as CASSHTRGDGTDTQYF.